The entry below gives a single TCR beta chain sequence along with its context. Its antigen is unknown. Just one base apart from a much larger clone, this may be a read error. The study based diagnoses on clinical symptoms, serum thyroxine and TRAb, thyroid ultrasound and orbital computed tomography. PBMCs came from 8.5 to 10 ml fresh peripheral blood. These data belong to a study of T cells in Graves' hyperthyroidism and ophthalmopathy. General study results and limits: Most thyroid clonotypes expanded above 0.001 were also detected in blood. Researchers report that a 13 V-J model separated ophthalmopathy from stable hyperthyroidism.

Authors of the study amplified TCR beta CDR3 regions from RNA transcripts. The study used the HTBI primer set for a first-round RT-PCR of the TCR CDR3. TCRdb re-analysed the multiplex PCR reads in MiXCR, keeping a single row per CDR3 protein. Counted here are hundreds of thousands of distinct CDR3 sequences, around 38% occurring once; the ten biggest clones make up about 8.9%. CDR3 length equals 12 residues. Germline assignment: CDR1 SGHTA and CDR2 FQGNSA. The chain couples TRBV7-2 to TRBJ1-4; D is uncertain. The receptor's source is a man between 18 and 35 years old with Graves' hyperthyroidism. Specimen: blood. This CDR3 is CASSNSGEKLLF. The CDR3, as DNA: TGTGCCAGCAGTAATAGTGGTGAAAAACTGCTTTTT.